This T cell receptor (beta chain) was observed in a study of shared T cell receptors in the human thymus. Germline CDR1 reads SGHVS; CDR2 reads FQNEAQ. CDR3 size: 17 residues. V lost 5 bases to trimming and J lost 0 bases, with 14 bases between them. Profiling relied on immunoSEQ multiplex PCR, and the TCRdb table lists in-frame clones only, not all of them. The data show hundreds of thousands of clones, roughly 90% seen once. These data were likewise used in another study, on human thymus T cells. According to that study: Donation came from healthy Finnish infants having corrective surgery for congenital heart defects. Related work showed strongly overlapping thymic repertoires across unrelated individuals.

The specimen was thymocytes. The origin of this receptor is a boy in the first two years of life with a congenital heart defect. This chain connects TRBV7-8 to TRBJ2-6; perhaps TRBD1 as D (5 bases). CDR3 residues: CASSAGHTNSGANVLTF. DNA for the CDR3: TGTGCCAGCAGCGCCGGACATACAAACTCTGGGGCCAACGTCCTGACTTTC. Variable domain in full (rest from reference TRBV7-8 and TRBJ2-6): GAGVSQSPRYKVAKRGQDVALRCDPISGHVSLFWYQQALGQGPEFLTYFQNEAQLDKSGLPSDRFFAERPEGSVSTLKIQRTQQEDSAVYLCASSAGHTNSGANVLTFGAGSRLTVL.